This T cell receptor beta chain was identified in a study of T cell responses to AZD1222 COVID-19 vaccine. Broader study findings: An increase in Spike-specific TCR breadth and depth was observed after two AZD1222 doses. Just five to seven people given AZD1222 tested seropositive at baseline.

In the case of this clone: Its matching antigen is unknown.

TCRdb keeps only in-frame clones here, not all; method: immunoSEQ multiplex PCR. The table includes over 100,000 clones, 75% to 90% detected once. This CDR3 spans 16 amino acids. Germline CDR1 reads SGHRS; CDR2 reads YFSETQ. V lost 0 bases and J lost 3, with 12 bases in between. The source was peripheral blood, collected on day 0 of AZD1222 vaccination. The J gene is TRBJ2-2, the V gene TRBV5-1, with unresolved D. The TCR sequence derives from an adult in good health. The CDR3 sequence is CASSLAITADTGELFF. The CDR3 DNA reads TGCGCCAGCAGCTTGGCCATCACGGCGGACACCGGGGAGCTGTTTTTT. Full variable domain (remainder filled in from reference TRBV5-1 and TRBJ2-2): KAGVTQTPRYLIKTRGQQVTLSCSPISGHRSVSWYQQTPGQGLQFLFEYFSETQRNKGNFPGRFSGRQFSNSRSEMNVSTLELGDSALYLCASSLAITADTGELFFGEGSRLTVL.